Listed here are 9 T cell receptor beta chains from one sample, sequenced in a study of cytotoxic CD8 clonotypes in ibrutinib-treated CLL. Using immunoSEQ multiplex PCR, the repertoire was profiled, and TCRdb retains in-frame clones only, with some absent. This repertoire shows 90,000 to 150,000 clones, approximately 56% found once; its top ten account for approximately 35%. Sample: PBMCs, taken after 24 months of ibrutinib treatment. Receptors originate from a human donor with chronic lymphocytic leukemia.

The chain combines TRBV5-4 with TRBJ2-3; perhaps TRBD1 as D (6 bases). The CDR3 is made up of 15 amino acids. V was trimmed by 0 bases and J by 2 bases, leaving 10 bases between them. Germline V gene sequence: CDR1 SGHNT, CDR2 YYREEE (reference sequence). CDR3 protein: CASSLGGRSTDTQYF. The CDR3 nucleotides read TGTGCCAGCAGCTTGGGGGGGCGATCCACAGATACGCAGTATTTT.

The chain links TRBV6-6 to TRBJ1-5, with TRBD1 matching over 11 bases. This CDR3 contains 15 residues. The germline V gene has CDR1 MNHNY and CDR2 SVGAGI (reference sequence). V was clipped by 6 bases and J by 4 bases; unmatched bases: 5. The CDR3 DNA reads as TGTGCCAGCAGCTCCGGGACAGGGGGAAATCAGCCCCAGCATTTT. Translated: CASSSGTGGNQPQHF.

The V gene is TRBV7-3, the J gene TRBJ2-2, with a tentative D call TRBD2 (6 bases). Germline V gene sequence: CDR1 SGHTA, CDR2 FQGTGA. CDR3 length: 13 amino acids. V lost 5 bases, J lost 5 bases, and 9 bases lay in between. Here the CDR3 reads CASSGAGTGELFF. CDR3 bases: TGTGCCAGCAGCGGTGCGGGGACCGGGGAGCTGTTTTTT.

This chain joins TRBV7-2 and TRBJ2-3, with TRBD2 matching over 10 bases. Trimming cost V 5 bases and J 4 bases; bases outside gene matches: 9. This CDR3 comprises 16 residues. Germline lookup yields CDR1 SGHTA and CDR2 FQGNSA. The CDR3 DNA reads as TGTGCCAGCAGCCGACTAAGCGGGGGGGCCTCAGATACGCAGTATTTT. It is translated as CASSRLSGGASDTQYF.

The chain uses TRBV5-6 and TRBJ2-7; possible D gene TRBD2, 5 bases. Trimming removed 10 bases from V and 2 bases from J, with 16 bases in between. Germline loops: CDR1 SGHDT, CDR2 YYEEEE. The CDR3 is 13 residues long. CDR3 loop: CAGSEDGTYEQYF. The DNA of the CDR3 is TGTGCCGGATCCGAGGACGGGACCTACGAGCAGTACTTC. Full variable domain (rest looked up from reference TRBV5-6 and TRBJ2-7): DAGVTQSPTHLIKTRGQQVTLRCSPKSGHDTVSWYQQALGQGPQFIFQYYEEEERQRGNFPDRFSGHQFPNYSSELNVNALLLGDSALYLCAGSEDGTYEQYFGPGTRLTVT.

For this clone: Distinct nucleotide sequences in the sample also encode this CDR3. The V gene is TRBV29-1, the J gene TRBJ2-7; D gene unclear. The V gene lost 4 bases and the J gene lost 0 bases, with 7 bases spanning the gap. The germline V gene has CDR1 SQVTM and CDR2 ANQGSEA. This CDR3 has 12 residues. CDR3 DNA: TGCAGCGTTGGTGGAAGCTCCTACGAGCAGTACTTC. It yields the protein CSVGGSSYEQYF.

V and J are TRBV28 and TRBJ2-7, with D tentatively TRBD2 (7 bases). The ends were cut back, 4 bases at V and 4 bases at J, with 11 bases in the middle. The germline CDR1 and CDR2 sequences are MDHEN and SYDVKM. The CDR3 runs to 13 residues. The CDR3 DNA sequence: TGTGCCAGCAGTTCGGGGGGCCCATACGAGCAGTACTTC. As protein: CASSSGGPYEQYF.

The rearrangement uses TRBV2 and TRBJ2-7; D ambiguous. V gave up 3 bases and J gave up 12 bases, with 12 bases separating them. CDR3 length: 11 amino acids. Germline CDR1 reads SNHLY; CDR2 reads FYNNEI. This CDR3 is CASSEVKRLYF. The CDR3 DNA sequence: TGTGCCAGCAGTGAGGTCAAAAGGTTGTACTTC.

This chain connects TRBV29-1 to TRBJ2-1; 7 nucleotides match TRBD2. The CDR3 contains 12 residues. Germline loops: CDR1 SQVTM, CDR2 ANQGSEA. V was pared by 7 bases and J by 7 bases, with 7 bases of the junction left unmatched. Here the CDR3 reads CSGGREGNEQFF. The CDR3 nucleotides read TGCAGCGGGGGGAGGGAAGGGAATGAGCAGTTCTTC.